This TCR beta chain derives from a study of radiotherapy plus CTLA-4 blockade in lung cancer. On the study more broadly: Of all patients, around 19% responded objectively and about 34% showed disease control.

This CDR3 region has 17 residues. From germline, CDR1 is MDHEN and CDR2 SYDVKM. Trimming pared 2 bases from V and 1 base from J, leaving 17 bases between. TCRdb's copy holds only in-frame clones and misses some; the assay was immunoSEQ multiplex PCR. The profile shows 35,000 to 50,000 clones, 73% of them singletons. The origin of this receptor is a human donor with non-small cell lung cancer who had a complete response to radiotherapy plus ipilimumab. Sequenced here: peripheral blood, sampled from a patient treated with radiotherapy plus ipilimumab. V gene TRBV28 combines with J gene TRBJ1-1; D ambiguous. CDR3 loop: CASSLAPWQAENTEAFF. The CDR3 bases are TGTGCCAGCAGTTTAGCACCTTGGCAGGCCGAGAACACTGAAGCTTTCTTT.